Below, 21 T cell receptor beta chains from the same sample are listed, as sequenced in a study of blood T cell repertoires in COVID-19. The method was immunoSEQ multiplex PCR; TCRdb's version includes in-frame clones alone and lacks a portion of them. The table records about 200,000 clones, approximately 80% of them present only once. Source material: peripheral blood. The receptors derive from a human donor in a cohort sampled during active COVID-19.

The chain uses TRBV11-2 and TRBJ1-2; unclear D gene. Germline CDR1 reads SGHAT; CDR2 reads FQNNGV. The CDR3 runs 14 residues. Trimming shortened V by 1 base and J by 7 bases, and 13 bases separated the two germline ends. CDR3 sequence: CASSLARELGGYTF. The DNA for the CDR3 is TGTGCCAGCAGCTTAGCACGGGAGTTGGGTGGCTACACCTTC.

V gene TRBV18 combines with J gene TRBJ1-4; D not certain. Trimming cost V 1 base and J 7 bases, with 13 bases left between them. CDR1 is KGHSH and CDR2 is LQKENI in the germline V gene. The CDR3 contains 15 residues. DNA of the CDR3: TGTGCCAGCTCACCACGACGGGATCCCGGTGAAAAACTGTTTTTT. Amino acids: CASSPRRDPGEKLFF.

The table lists this clone with a count of one. The chain recombines TRBV3-1 (or the pseudogene TRBV3-2) with TRBJ2-3, with 10 positions matching TRBD2. The CDR3 has 18 amino acids. The V gene's germline CDR1 is LGHDT and CDR2 YNNKEL (reference sequence). Germline trimming cut 1 base from V and 6 bases from J; bases unmatched to any gene: 13. CDR3 nucleotide sequence: TGTGCCAGCAGCCAAGTTTCAAGGCAGGTAGCGGGGGGCGATACGCAGTATTTT. This gives the protein CASSQVSRQVAGGDTQYF.

The J gene is TRBJ1-1, the V gene TRBV28; D call uncertain. Germline CDR1 MDHEN, CDR2 SYDVKM. V shed 5 bases and J shed 10 bases, with 17 bases lying between them. The CDR3 loop spans 13 amino acids. This CDR3 reads CASSPRAGGAAFF. The CDR3 DNA reads as TGTGCCAGCAGTCCCCGGGCCGGAGGCGCAGCTTTCTTT.

The chain carries TRBV5-1 and TRBJ2-3; 7 nucleotides line up with TRBD2. The CDR3 loop spans 14 amino acids. Germline loops: CDR1 SGHRS, CDR2 YFSETQ. V gave up 5 bases and J gave up 5 bases; unmatched junction bases: 8. The CDR3 reads CASSFGRTVDTQYF. CDR3 in DNA: TGCGCCAGCAGTTTCGGGAGGACTGTAGATACGCAGTATTTT.

The chain uses TRBV11-2 and TRBJ2-5; possible D gene TRBD1, 5 bases. CDR3 size: 15 residues. Germline V gene sequence: CDR1 SGHAT, CDR2 FQNNGV. V was trimmed by 0 bases and J by 5 bases, leaving 13 bases between them. CDR3 DNA: TGTGCCAGCAGCTTAGATCCGGCAGGGTGGGAGACCCAGTACTTC. Protein: CASSLDPAGWETQYF. Together with reference TRBV11-2 and TRBJ2-5, the CDR3 gives the full variable domain: EAGVAQSPRYKIIEKRQSVAFWCNPISGHATLYWYQQILGQGPKLLIQFQNNGVVDDSQLPKDRFSAERLKGVDSTLKIQPAKLEDSAVYLCASSLDPAGWETQYFGPGTRLLVL.

The chain employs TRBV19 and TRBJ1-2; tentatively, D is TRBD1 (6 bases). CDR1 and CDR2 from the germline V gene are LNHDA and SQIVND (reference sequence). Trimming shortened V by 6 bases and J by 4 bases, and 9 bases separated the two germline ends. This CDR3 spans 12 amino acids. The CDR3 DNA is TGTGCCAGTAGCTTGACAGGCTATGGCTACACCTTC. It translates to CASSLTGYGYTF. The full variable domain, with the rest looked up from reference TRBV19 and TRBJ1-2, is DGGITQSPKYLFRKEGQNVTLSCEQNLNHDAMYWYRQDPGQGLRLIYYSQIVNDFQKGDIAEGYSVSREKKESFPLTVTSAQKNPTAFYLCASSLTGYGYTFGSGTRLTVV.

This sequence joins TRBV2 and TRBJ2-3; 10 bases fit TRBD2. From germline, CDR1 is SNHLY and CDR2 FYNNEI. The CDR3 runs 16 residues. V shed 4 bases and J 2 bases; nucleotides not matched to a gene: 6. The CDR3 DNA follows: TGTGCCAGCAGTGCCCGGACTAGCGGTTACACAGATACGCAGTATTTT. This gives the protein CASSARTSGYTDTQYF.

J is TRBJ2-1 and V is TRBV4-2; 16 nucleotides align to TRBD2. CDR3 length: 16 residues. V gave up 8 bases and J gave up 4 bases; unmatched junction bases: 5. Germline V CDR1 and CDR2: LGHNA, YNFKEQ. The CDR3 DNA reads as TGTGCCAGCGGGACTAGCGGGAGGGTGGGGTACAATGAGCAGTTCTTC. Translated: CASGTSGRVGYNEQFF.

This sequence joins TRBV28 and TRBJ1-2; no definite D call. Between the trimmed V and J ends, which lost 2 bases and 4 bases, there was a span of 11 bases. The CDR3 has 14 amino acids. Germline CDR1 MDHEN, CDR2 SYDVKM. The CDR3 reads CASSLNPWAYGYTF. DNA for the CDR3: TGTGCCAGCAGTTTAAATCCCTGGGCCTATGGCTACACCTTC.

The CDR3 here is CASLVTGQGYNEQFF. The CDR3 DNA follows: TGTGCCAGCCTCGTGACGGGACAGGGCTACAATGAGCAGTTCTTC. The V gene is TRBV18, the J gene TRBJ2-1, with 9 bases matching TRBD1. Trimming at V came to 8 bases and at J to 3 bases, leaving 8 bases not matched to a gene. Germline values: CDR1 KGHSH, CDR2 LQKENI. This CDR3 has 15 amino acids. Variable domain in full (rest from reference TRBV18 and TRBJ2-1): NAGVMQNPRHLVRRRGQEARLRCSPMKGHSHVYWYRQLPEEGLKFMVYLQKENIIDESGMPKERFSAEFPKEGPSILRIQQVVRGDSAAYFCASLVTGQGYNEQFFGPGTRLTVL.

This chain links TRBV5-5 with TRBJ2-3; 11 bases fit TRBD2. CDR3 size: 15 residues. Germline CDR1 SGHKS, CDR2 YYEKEE (reference sequence). V shed 1 base, J shed 6 bases, and the junction held 4 bases outside the gene matches. CDR3 protein: CASSLRLAGKDTQYF. The CDR3, as DNA: TGTGCCAGCAGCTTGAGACTAGCGGGAAAGGATACGCAGTATTTT.

The chain is built from TRBV24-1 and TRBJ2-1; tentative D call: TRBD1 (5 bases). CDR1 and CDR2 from the germline V gene are KGHDR and SFDVKD. The CDR3 loop spans 14 amino acids. The V end lost 3 bases, the J end lost 5 bases, and 10 bases lay between the germline ends. The CDR3 loop is CATSDLPGHNEQFF. The DNA for the CDR3 is TGTGCCACCAGTGATCTGCCAGGGCACAATGAGCAGTTCTTC.

The chain links TRBV29-1 to TRBJ1-2; TRBD1 aligns across 10 bases. V trimming: 6 bases; J trimming: 6 bases; junction bases outside the gene matches: 7. The CDR3 sequence is 13 residues long. Germline CDR1 SQVTM, CDR2 ANQGSEA. As DNA, the CDR3 is TGCAGCGTGGAATTGGACAGGGGGGATGGCTACACCTTC. As protein: CSVELDRGDGYTF. Filled out from reference TRBV29-1 and TRBJ1-2, the complete variable domain reads SAVISQKPSRDICQRGTSLTIQCQVDSQVTMMFWYRQQPGQSLTLIATANQGSEATYESGFVIDKFPISRPNLTFSTLTVSNMSPEDSSIYLCSVELDRGDGYTFGSGTRLTVV.

The rearrangement links TRBV4-2 to TRBJ2-5; TRBD1 is a possible D gene (6 bases). CDR1 is LGHNA and CDR2 is YNFKEQ in the germline V gene. Trimming left V 5 bases short and J 3 bases short, with 10 bases between. This CDR3 is built from 13 residues. CDR3 sequence: CASSSRDKETQYF. The CDR3 DNA is TGTGCCAGCAGCTCCAGGGACAAAGAGACCCAGTACTTC.

V is TRBV28 and J is TRBJ1-4, with 10 positions matching TRBD1. CDR1 and CDR2 (germline): MDHEN, SYDVKM. V gave up 2 bases and J gave up 7 bases; unmatched junction bases: 10. The length of the CDR3 is 17 residues. The CDR3 coding sequence is TGTGCCAGCAGTTTAATTGGGACAGGGGAATGGGGTGAAAAACTGTTTTTT. Translated, it gives CASSLIGTGEWGEKLFF.

This clone was found a few times. V and J are TRBV13 and TRBJ2-7, with a tentative D call TRBD1 (5 bases). The CDR3 extends over 12 amino acids. In germline, CDR1 is PRHDT, CDR2 FYEKMQ (reference sequence). V shed 5 bases and J shed 8 bases, with 13 bases lying between them. DNA for the CDR3: TGTGCCAGCAGCAAAAGGGGTTACCAGCAGTACGTC. It yields the protein CASSKRGYQQYV.

The chain is built from TRBV5-1 and TRBJ2-6; unclear D gene. Trimming removed 0 bases at V and 4 bases at J, with 8 bases between. The CDR3 loop spans 15 amino acids. Germline V gene sequence: CDR1 SGHRS, CDR2 YFSETQ. The CDR3 nucleotides are TGCGCCAGCAGCTTGGAAGAGTGGGGGGCCAACGTCCTGACTTTC. It translates to CASSLEEWGANVLTF.

This clone occurred a few times. The chain carries TRBV18 and TRBJ2-3; D unresolved. This CDR3 contains 12 residues. V shed 6 bases and J shed 4 bases, with 8 bases lying between them. CDR1 and CDR2 (germline): KGHSH, LQKENI. The CDR3 spells CASSLEADTQYF. The CDR3 region has the DNA TGTGCCAGCTCTCTTGAGGCAGATACGCAGTATTTT.

The J gene is TRBJ2-5, the V gene TRBV24-1; possibly TRBD1 for D (5 bases). The CDR3 is made up of 16 amino acids. Germline CDR1 reads KGHDR; CDR2 reads SFDVKD. The V gene lost 4 bases and the J gene lost 3 bases, with 17 bases spanning the gap. The CDR3 reads CATSEVGLTAKETQYF. The CDR3 DNA is TGTGCCACCAGTGAGGTTGGATTGACAGCGAAAGAGACCCAGTACTTC.

The DNA for the CDR3 is TGTGCCAGCAGCTTCGGACAGGGGATCTACAATGAGCAGTTCTTC. Its translation is CASSFGQGIYNEQFF. The J gene is TRBJ2-1, the V gene TRBV7-8, with 9 bases aligning to TRBD1. Trimming cost V 3 bases and J 3 bases; bases outside gene matches: 3. The germline gives CDR1 SGHVS, CDR2 FQNEAQ. CDR3 size: 15 residues.